This TCR beta chain was observed in a study of blood T cell repertoires in COVID-19. At the level of the study: Both acute and convalescent COVID-19 samples were obtained from the United States, Italy and Spain. The analysed material was cDNA or gDNA that came from T cells, B-cell-depleted T cells, or PBMCs.

Trimming cost V 0 bases and J 2 bases; bases outside gene matches: 13. Germline CDR1 reads MNHNS; CDR2 reads SASEGT. The CDR3 extends over 18 amino acids. The authors' processing: The assay estimated nucleated cells by amplifying reference gene primers. Sequencing was performed with immunoSEQ multiplex PCR; in TCRdb, only in-frame clones are kept and a portion is missing. From that table come the V and J calls and clone size; the DNA was used to work out D and trimming. Counted here are about 20,000 clones, roughly 90% occurring once; the ten biggest clones make up approximately 10%. The sample comprised peripheral blood. This TCR came from a human donor in a cohort sampled during active COVID-19. V usage is TRBV6-1 and J usage is TRBJ2-7; 7 bases match TRBD2. CDR3 protein: CASSEAGGGTRRPYEQYF. The DNA of the CDR3 is TGTGCCAGCAGTGAAGCGGGGGGGGGTACCAGGCGACCCTACGAGCAGTACTTC.